The TCR beta chain described here comes from a study of T cell responses to AZD1222 COVID-19 vaccine. The study, taken as a whole, reports: Spike-specific TCR breadth and depth both grew after two AZD1222 doses. Repertoire samples came only from after the peak T cell response. The CD4 TCRs associated with vaccination extended across spike and predominated at 160-218 and 743-854.

Germline CDR1 is SGHVS and CDR2 is FQNEAQ. The CDR3 sequence is 20 residues long. Trimming removed 1 base at V and 0 bases at J, with 19 bases between. On this clone itself: As yet, its antigen is unknown.

TCRdb's table, derived via immunoSEQ multiplex PCR, lists solely in-frame clones and lacks some. The sample consists of some 170,000 clones, about 90% of them appearing once. The chain links TRBV7-8 to TRBJ2-6; D remains unclear. The sequencing here drew on peripheral blood, taken on day 0 of MenACWY control vaccination. This receptor was identified in an adult in good health. The CDR3: CASSLESRLLPLSGANVLTF. CDR3 in DNA: TGTGCCAGCAGCTTAGAATCAAGGCTCCTACCCCTCTCTGGGGCCAACGTCCTGACTTTC. The whole variable domain, remainder taken from reference TRBV7-8 and TRBJ2-6, is GAGVSQSPRYKVAKRGQDVALRCDPISGHVSLFWYQQALGQGPEFLTYFQNEAQLDKSGLPSDRFFAERPEGSVSTLKIQRTQQEDSAVYLCASSLESRLLPLSGANVLTFGAGSRLTVL.